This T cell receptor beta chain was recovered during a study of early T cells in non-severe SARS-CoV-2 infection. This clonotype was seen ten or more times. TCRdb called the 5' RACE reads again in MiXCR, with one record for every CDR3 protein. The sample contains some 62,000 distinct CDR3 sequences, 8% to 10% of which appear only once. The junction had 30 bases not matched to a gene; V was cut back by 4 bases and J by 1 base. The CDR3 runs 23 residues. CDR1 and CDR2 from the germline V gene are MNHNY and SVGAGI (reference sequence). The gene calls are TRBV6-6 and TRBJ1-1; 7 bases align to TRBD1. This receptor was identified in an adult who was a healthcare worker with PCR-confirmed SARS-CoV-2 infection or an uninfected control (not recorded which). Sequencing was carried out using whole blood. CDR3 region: CASSFPRSGSPMGRGVENTEAFF. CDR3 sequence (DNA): TGTGCCAGCAGTTTCCCTCGCAGTGGCAGTCCGATGGGCAGGGGGGTGGAGAACACTGAAGCTTTCTTT.